The 18 T cell receptor beta chains below come from one sample, sequenced in a study of CD8+CD57+ T cells in acquired aplastic anemia. Genomic DNA, serving as template, underwent TCR beta VDJ and CDR3 profiling. TCRdb re-analysed the reads in MiXCR, keeping a single row per CDR3 protein. The data hold fewer than 250,000 distinct CDR3 sequences, with roughly half observed a single time. The sequenced sample was sorted CD4+, CD8+, or CD8+CD57+ T cells (not recorded which) from PBMCs. Receptors originate from a human donor in good health, serving as a control.

The V and J genes are TRBV2 and TRBJ2-3; D is ambiguous. V was trimmed by 4 bases and J by 4 bases, leaving 12 bases between them. The CDR3 is 14 residues long. Germline CDR1 reads SNHLY; CDR2 reads FYNNEI. CDR3: CASSASLDPDTQYF. In DNA, the CDR3 is TGTGCCAGCAGTGCAAGTTTAGATCCAGATACGCAGTATTTT.

As DNA, the CDR3 is TGTGCCAGCAGCCTAGAGACGGTGATCTACGAGCAGTACTTC. This gives the protein CASSLETVIYEQYF. The chain has TRBV7-8 and TRBJ2-7; D call uncertain. The V gene lost 5 bases and the J gene lost 3 bases, with 14 bases spanning the gap. Per the germline V gene, CDR1 is SGHVS and CDR2 is FQNEAQ. This CDR3 contains 14 residues.

The rearrangement joins TRBV7-9 to TRBJ1-5, with 8 nucleotides matching TRBD1. CDR1 is SEHNR, CDR2 FQNEAQ, per germline (reference sequence). The CDR3 has 14 residues. The V segment lost 6 bases and the J segment 4 bases; nucleotides outside the gene matches: 5. CDR3 in amino acids: CASRSGQGNQPQHF. In nucleotides, the CDR3 is TGTGCCAGCAGATCAGGACAGGGAAATCAGCCCCAGCATTTT.

V and J are TRBV7-6 and TRBJ1-1; D uncertain. The CDR3 spans 11 residues. CDR1 SGHVS and CDR2 FNYEAQ come from the germline V gene. Deletions cut 5 bases from V and 9 bases from J, with 10 bases between. CDR3 loop: CASSLPRQAFF. The CDR3 DNA reads as TGTGCCAGCAGCCTCCCCCGGCAAGCTTTCTTT.

This clonotype has a count of ten or more. V gene TRBV6-1 combines with J gene TRBJ2-5, with 8 bases fitting TRBD1. Trimming at V came to 4 bases and at J to 2 bases, leaving 6 bases not matched to a gene. Germline CDR1 is MNHNS and CDR2 is SASEGT. The CDR3 totals 15 residues. The CDR3 spells CASSAIRDRQETQYF. DNA of the CDR3: TGTGCCAGCAGTGCGATACGGGACAGGCAAGAGACCCAGTACTTC.

The chain joins TRBV20-1 to TRBJ2-7, with 12 bases matching TRBD1. The V gene end was trimmed by 0 bases and the J gene end by 2 bases; junction bases not matched to a gene: 2. Germline V lookup: CDR1 DFQATT, CDR2 SNEGSKA (reference sequence). The CDR3 runs to 15 residues. The CDR3 sequence: CSAREGQGAAYEQYF. The CDR3 DNA sequence: TGCAGTGCTAGAGAGGGACAGGGGGCGGCCTACGAGCAGTACTTC.

Points on this clonotype: A much larger clone differs from this one at a single base, so this may be a read error. Because it lacks the conserved phenylalanine or tryptophan at the end, this CDR3 is likely a read error. V and J are TRBV4-1 and TRBJ1-6, with D unresolved. CDR3 length: 15 amino acids. CDR1 and CDR2 (germline): MGHRA, YSYEKL. Trimming took off 0 bases at V and 7 bases at J, with 10 bases between the two ends. The CDR3 reads CASSQDGTVNSPLHV. CDR3 nucleotide sequence: TGCGCCAGCAGCCAAGATGGTACGGTAAATTCACCCCTCCACGTT.

The chain employs TRBV20-1 and TRBJ1-3, with D unclear. V was cut by 3 bases and J by 6 bases, with 6 bases left in between. Germline V gives CDR1 DFQATT, CDR2 SNEGSKA (reference sequence). The CDR3 runs to 11 residues. CDR3 in amino acids: CSASWTNTIYF. The CDR3 region has the DNA TGCAGTGCTAGTTGGACAAACACCATATATTTT.

The chain is built from TRBV11-3 and TRBJ1-2, with 7 bases identical to TRBD1. The CDR3 has 13 residues. Germline CDR1 reads SGHNT; CDR2 reads YENEEA. With V trimmed by 5 bases and J by 8 bases, 8 bases remained unmatched. CDR3 sequence: CASSPTGVRGYTF. DNA for the CDR3: TGTGCCAGCAGCCCTACAGGGGTTAGGGGCTACACCTTC.

The rearrangement joins TRBV5-1 to TRBJ2-7; 11 bases agree with TRBD2. The CDR3 extends over 15 amino acids. CDR1 and CDR2 from the germline V gene are SGHRS and YFSETQ. With V trimmed by 0 bases and J by 6 bases, 5 bases remained unmatched. CDR3 region: CASSLATSGIREQYF. CDR3 nucleotides: TGCGCCAGCAGCTTGGCGACTAGCGGGATTCGCGAGCAGTACTTC.

V usage is TRBV5-1 and J usage is TRBJ2-7, with 8 bases aligning to TRBD2. Germline trimming cut 4 bases from V and 7 bases from J; bases unmatched to any gene: 4. Germline V gene data show CDR1 as SGHRS and CDR2 as YFSETQ. This CDR3 is built from 12 residues. In DNA, the CDR3 is TGCGCCAGCAGCGAGGGACTAGAAGAGCAGTACTTC. This sequence encodes CASSEGLEEQYF.

This chain uses TRBV29-1 with TRBJ2-7, with D maybe TRBD2 (6 bases). Looked up from germline, CDR1 is SQVTM and CDR2 is ANQGSEA. Trimming removed 7 bases from V and 5 bases from J, with 12 bases in between. CDR3 length: 11 amino acids. The CDR3 coding sequence is TGCAGCGCCTCGCCGGGGGACGAGCAGTACTTC. It translates to CSASPGDEQYF.

Here the CDR3 DNA reads TGTGCCAGCAGCTATGTCTGGGCAGATACGCAGTATTTT. It codes for CASSYVWADTQYF. The chain joins TRBV7-9 to TRBJ2-3; D is ambiguous. V dropped 4 bases and J dropped 4 bases, with 9 bases sitting between them. CDR3 length equals 13 residues. Germline values: CDR1 SEHNR, CDR2 FQNEAQ (reference sequence).

With regard to this clonotype: Just one base apart from a much larger clone, this may be a read error. V gene TRBV5-4 combines with J gene TRBJ2-7; possibly TRBD1 for D (5 bases). This CDR3 is 17 amino acids long. V was shortened by 6 bases and J by 3 bases, with 25 bases between the two germline ends. CDR1 SGHNT and CDR2 YYREEE come from the germline V gene (reference sequence). CDR3 sequence (DNA): TGTGCCAGCAACAATACGGACCTAGGGGCCGAGAACTACGAGCAGTACTTC. Encoded protein: CASNNTDLGAENYEQYF.

This clonotype has a count of ten or more. This sequence joins TRBV25-1 and TRBJ2-3; no reliable D call. The length of the CDR3 is 14 residues. Germline CDR1 reads MGHDK; CDR2 reads SYGVNS. Trimming shortened V by 1 base and J by 0 bases, and 5 bases separated the two germline ends. The CDR3 region is CASSESDSTDTQYF. CDR3 nucleotide sequence: TGTGCCAGCAGTGAATCGGACAGCACAGATACGCAGTATTTT.

There are many counts of this clonotype. The rearrangement uses TRBV6-1 and TRBJ1-2; TRBD1 is a possible D gene (5 bases). The CDR3 length is 14 residues. Germline loops: CDR1 MNHNS, CDR2 SASEGT. Between the trimmed V and J ends, which lost 0 bases and 7 bases, there was a span of 12 bases. The CDR3 protein is CASSEALGAVGYTF. The CDR3 DNA reads TGTGCCAGCAGTGAAGCTCTAGGGGCGGTTGGCTACACCTTC.

The rearrangement joins TRBV4-1 to TRBJ1-1, with D hard to call. CDR3 length equals 20 residues. Germline V gene data show CDR1 as MGHRA and CDR2 as YSYEKL. Trimming stripped 3 bases from V and 0 bases from J, with 26 bases between. For the CDR3, the DNA is TGCGCCAGCAGCCACACCCTCCTCGCCGGGCCCCCAGGCTTGAACACTGAAGCTTTCTTT. Its translation: CASSHTLLAGPPGLNTEAFF.

V gene TRBV19 combines with J gene TRBJ1-5; 9 bases fit TRBD1. The CDR3 is 18 amino acids. Germline-derived CDR1 and CDR2 are LNHDA and SQIVND (reference sequence). After removal of 5 bases from V and 3 bases from J, the junction contained 14 bases not matched to a gene. The CDR3 here is CASSRGQGSLALNQPQHF. For the CDR3, the DNA is TGTGCCAGTAGTCGGGGACAGGGCTCTCTAGCGCTCAATCAGCCCCAGCATTTT. Complete variable domain (other parts from reference TRBV19 and TRBJ1-5): DGGITQSPKYLFRKEGQNVTLSCEQNLNHDAMYWYRQDPGQGLRLIYYSQIVNDFQKGDIAEGYSVSREKKESFPLTVTSAQKNPTAFYLCASSRGQGSLALNQPQHFGDGTRLSIL.